The 13 T cell receptor beta chains listed next were all sequenced from one sample in a study of shared clonotypes between healthy human individuals. Sequencing used immunoSEQ multiplex PCR; TCRdb keeps in-frame clones, though not all of them. The sample lists approximately 1,500,000 clones, roughly 96% seen once, with approximately 1% in the top ten. What was sequenced was naive CD4+ T cells sorted from blood. Described subset: CD45RA+ positively selected. The receptors come from a man aged 25-40 years in good health.

The chain joins TRBV7-9 to TRBJ2-1; the D is unclear. The CDR3 length is 12 residues. Trimming removed 4 bases at V and 6 bases at J, with 7 bases between. Looked up from germline, CDR1 is SEHNR and CDR2 is FQNEAQ (reference sequence). The chain's CDR3 is CASSSALNEQFF. CDR3 sequence (DNA): TGTGCCAGCAGCTCAGCGCTCAATGAGCAGTTCTTC.

This chain uses TRBV18 with TRBJ2-7, with 10 bases fitting TRBD1. Trimming at V came to 3 bases and at J to 3 bases, leaving 8 bases not matched to a gene. Germline V gene data show CDR1 as KGHSH and CDR2 as LQKENI. This CDR3 is 16 amino acids long. CDR3 nucleotides: TGTGCCAGCTCACCTCTATCGGGACAGGGGAACTACGAGCAGTACTTC. Its protein product is CASSPLSGQGNYEQYF.

Comments on this clone: In the same sample, other DNA sequences code for this CDR3. The gene calls are TRBV28 and TRBJ2-7, with D hard to call. In germline, CDR1 is MDHEN, CDR2 SYDVKM. The CDR3 is made up of 11 amino acids. V was clipped by 5 bases and J by 4 bases, with 6 bases between them. The CDR3 reads CASSGSYEQYF. The CDR3 DNA sequence: TGTGCCAGCAGTGGCTCTTACGAGCAGTACTTC.

The chain links TRBV5-1 to TRBJ2-2; 8 nucleotides align to TRBD2. V lost 4 bases, J lost 6 bases, and 11 bases stayed unmatched. Germline assignment: CDR1 SGHRS and CDR2 YFSETQ. There are 16 residues in the CDR3. CDR3: CASSLEGLVGSGELFF. In DNA, the CDR3 is TGCGCCAGCAGCCTGGAGGGACTAGTTGGGTCCGGGGAGCTGTTTTTT.

This clone was recorded only once. The chain uses TRBV6-5 and TRBJ2-1; TRBD2 matches 8 bases. J was trimmed by 5 bases and V by 4 bases; bases with no gene match: 10. Per the germline V gene, CDR1 is MNHEY and CDR2 is SVGAGI. The CDR3 is made up of 16 amino acids. As DNA, the CDR3 is TGTGCCAGCAGTTCGCGACTAGCGCAAAATAACAATGAGCAGTTCTTC. Translating it yields CASSSRLAQNNNEQFF.

V usage is TRBV7-2 and J usage is TRBJ2-3; no definite D call. The CDR3 sequence is 14 residues long. The ends were cut back, 5 bases at V and 3 bases at J, with 12 bases in the middle. Looked up from germline, CDR1 is SGHTA and CDR2 is FQGNSA. DNA for the CDR3: TGTGCCAGCAGCACCCGGATCGGTACAGATACGCAGTATTTT. Encoded protein: CASSTRIGTDTQYF.

CDR3 amino acids: CASSRETNQPQHF. The CDR3 DNA follows: TGTGCCAGCAGCAGGGAAACTAATCAGCCCCAGCATTTT. The rearrangement links TRBV6-4 to TRBJ1-5, with D maybe TRBD1 (5 bases). The CDR3 extends over 13 amino acids. V was pared by 6 bases and J by 4 bases, with 10 bases between. Germline lookup yields CDR1 MRHNA and CDR2 SNTAGT.

This rearrangement joins TRBV25-1 to TRBJ1-5, with D hard to call. The CDR3 runs 14 residues. V lost 4 bases and J lost 4, with 11 bases in between. Germline CDR1 MGHDK, CDR2 SYGVNS. The CDR3 DNA follows: TGTGCCAGCAGTGGCCCCGGGAAGAATCAGCCCCAGCATTTT. Amino acid sequence: CASSGPGKNQPQHF.

CDR3 in amino acids: CASSEWGTSGSFYDEQYF. The DNA of the CDR3 is TGCGCCAGCAGTGAATGGGGGACTAGCGGGAGTTTCTATGACGAGCAGTACTTC. The V gene is TRBV10-2, the J gene TRBJ2-7; 14 nucleotides align to TRBD2. V lost 3 bases to trimming and J lost 5 bases; unmatched junction nucleotides: 12. Germline V gene data show CDR1 as WSHSY and CDR2 as SAAADI. The CDR3 extends over 18 amino acids.

This chain connects TRBV7-6 to TRBJ2-5; 11 nucleotides line up with TRBD2. The CDR3 has 15 amino acids. The ends lost 1 base at V and 4 bases at J; junction bases unmatched: 2. Germline loops: CDR1 SGHVS, CDR2 FNYEAQ. The CDR3 here is CASSLGLAGRETQYF. CDR3 DNA sequence: TGTGCCAGCAGCTTAGGACTAGCGGGACGAGAGACCCAGTACTTC.

The chain uses TRBV9 and TRBJ2-1, with TRBD1 identical over 9 bases. The CDR3 consists of 15 residues. Per the germline V gene, CDR1 is SGDLS and CDR2 is YYNGEE. V was clipped by 0 bases and J by 4 bases; unmatched bases: 2. The CDR3 region has the DNA TGTGCCAGCAGCGTAGCGGGGACAGGGTACAATGAGCAGTTCTTC. The encoded protein is CASSVAGTGYNEQFF.

The CDR3 protein is CASSEETSGTYEQYF. The CDR3 nucleotides read TGCGCCAGCAGTGAGGAGACTAGCGGGACGTACGAGCAGTACTTC. The chain combines TRBV10-1 with TRBJ2-7; 11 bases are shared with TRBD2. The CDR3 totals 15 residues. After removal of 2 bases from V and 4 bases from J, the junction contained 4 bases not matched to a gene. Germline CDR1 WNHNN, CDR2 SYGVQD (reference sequence).

This chain connects TRBV7-9 to TRBJ1-1; D ambiguous. CDR1 and CDR2 (germline): SEHNR, FQNEAQ (reference sequence). The CDR3 totals 11 residues. The ends were cut back, 8 bases at V and 7 bases at J, with 11 bases in the middle. The CDR3 reads CASPSNDEAFF. The CDR3, as DNA: TGTGCCAGCCCCAGTAATGATGAAGCTTTCTTT.